The TCR beta chain described here comes from a study of shared clonotypes between healthy human individuals. CDR1 GTSNPN and CDR2 SVGIG come from the germline V gene (reference sequence). Trimming removed 4 bases from V and 8 bases from J, with 20 bases in between. The CDR3 sequence is 14 residues long. TCRdb's table, derived via immunoSEQ multiplex PCR, lists solely in-frame clones and lacks some. The data contain 2 million to 3 million clones, over 85% of them seen just once; the ten biggest clones take up under 0.15%. Sequencing was done on a sample of naive CD4+ T cells sorted from blood. Stated subset: CD45RA+ positively selected. The rearrangement uses TRBV30 and TRBJ1-2; D uncertain. The TCR was taken from a man aged 18 to 30 in good health. The CDR3 region is CAWNPPGELRGYTF. DNA for the CDR3: TGTGCCTGGAACCCCCCCGGGGAACTACGGGGCTACACCTTC.